These 27 T cell receptor beta chains share one sample of origin, sequenced in a study of blood T cell repertoires in COVID-19. Here immunoSEQ multiplex PCR was the method, and the copy in TCRdb shows in-frame clones only, minus some. The data show about 94,000 clones, 80% seen once. Material: peripheral blood. The receptors were sampled from a human donor in a cohort sampled during active COVID-19.

The chain recombines TRBV19 with TRBJ1-5, with D perhaps matching TRBD1 (6 bases). V lost 9 bases and J 9 bases, leaving 18 bases between the germline ends. This CDR3 has 13 amino acids. Germline lookup yields CDR1 LNHDA and CDR2 SQIVND (reference sequence). The CDR3 loop reads CASQAAGAMPQHF. In DNA form, the CDR3 reads TGTGCCAGCCAAGCGGCAGGGGCTATGCCCCAGCATTTT. Full variable domain (outside the CDR3, taken from reference TRBV19 and TRBJ1-5): DGGITQSPKYLFRKEGQNVTLSCEQNLNHDAMYWYRQDPGQGLRLIYYSQIVNDFQKGDIAEGYSVSREKKESFPLTVTSAQKNPTAFYLCASQAAGAMPQHFGDGTRLSIL.

DNA of the CDR3: TGTGCCAGCAGCCCGATCGAACCTCGGAACATTCAGTACTTC. Translating gives CASSPIEPRNIQYF. V is TRBV11-1 and J is TRBJ2-4, with unresolved D. Germline V gene data show CDR1 as SGHAT and CDR2 as FQDESV (reference sequence). Trimming pared 5 bases from V and 7 bases from J, leaving 15 bases between. The CDR3 covers 14 residues. Complete variable domain (other parts from reference TRBV11-1 and TRBJ2-4): EAEVAQSPRYKITEKSQAVAFWCDPISGHATLYWYRQILGQGPELLVQFQDESVVDDSQLPKDRFSAERLKGVDSTLKIQPAELGDSAMYLCASSPIEPRNIQYFGAGTRLSVL.

The gene calls are TRBV5-4 and TRBJ1-1, with 7 nucleotides matching TRBD1. The length of the CDR3 is 15 residues. Trimming cost V 0 bases and J 5 bases; bases outside gene matches: 7. Germline V gene data show CDR1 as SGHNT and CDR2 as YYREEE (reference sequence). The DNA of the CDR3 is TGTGCCAGCAGCTTGGAGGGGGCGCGAAAGACTGAAGCTTTCTTT. It yields the protein CASSLEGARKTEAFF.

The gene calls are TRBV5-1 and TRBJ2-1, with D perhaps matching TRBD2 (6 bases). CDR1 is SGHRS, CDR2 YFSETQ, per germline. This CDR3 has 15 residues. Trimming left V 3 bases short and J 1 base short, with 11 bases between. CDR3 nucleotides: TGCGCCAGCAGCTCCCAGGCGGGATCCTACAATGAGCAGTTCTTC. Translated, it gives CASSSQAGSYNEQFF.

The chain employs TRBV4-1 and TRBJ2-7; 13 positions agree with TRBD2. The CDR3 runs 15 residues. The V and J ends lost 4 bases and 4 bases, in that order; junction bases with no gene match: 4. CDR1 is MGHRA, CDR2 YSYEKL, per germline. The CDR3 coding sequence is TGCGCCAGCAGCCGCGGGACTAGCGGGACGTACGAGCAGTACTTC. This encodes CASSRGTSGTYEQYF.

The J gene is TRBJ1-2, the V gene TRBV19; unclear D gene. The V gene's germline CDR1 is LNHDA and CDR2 SQIVND (reference sequence). Trimming took off 2 bases at V and 2 bases at J, with 9 bases between the two ends. This CDR3 spans 14 amino acids. CDR3 coding DNA: TGTGCCAGTAGTATAATGGGAGGAAACTATGGCTACACCTTC. Protein product: CASSIMGGNYGYTF.

This clone came up a few times. The chain joins TRBV5-4 to TRBJ1-6, with D maybe TRBD1 (6 bases). Trimming shortened V by 0 bases and J by 7 bases, and 11 bases separated the two germline ends. CDR3 length: 15 amino acids. The V gene's germline CDR1 is SGHNT and CDR2 YYREEE (reference sequence). The CDR3 DNA sequence: TGTGCCAGCAGCTTGGGCCAGGGGTTGAATTCACCCCTCCACTTT. Amino acid sequence: CASSLGQGLNSPLHF.

The J gene is TRBJ2-7, the V gene TRBV11-2, with TRBD2 matching 9 bases. Germline assignment: CDR1 SGHAT and CDR2 FQNNGV. The CDR3 has 19 residues. J gave up 1 base and V 5 bases, and 18 bases lay outside the gene matches. In DNA form, the CDR3 reads TGTGCCAGCAGCAAGGGGACCTTTAGCGGGAGAGAAGGGTCCTACGAGCAGTACTTC. As protein: CASSKGTFSGREGSYEQYF. Full variable domain (outside the CDR3, taken from reference TRBV11-2 and TRBJ2-7): EAGVAQSPRYKIIEKRQSVAFWCNPISGHATLYWYQQILGQGPKLLIQFQNNGVVDDSQLPKDRFSAERLKGVDSTLKIQPAKLEDSAVYLCASSKGTFSGREGSYEQYFGPGTRLTVT.

The rearrangement links TRBV27 to TRBJ2-1; possible D gene TRBD2, 5 bases. This CDR3 spans 15 amino acids. Trimming shortened V by 0 bases and J by 2 bases, and 8 bases separated the two germline ends. Germline CDR1 reads MNHEY; CDR2 reads SMNVEV (reference sequence). The CDR3 is CASSLSGSPYNEQFF. The CDR3 bases are TGTGCCAGCAGTTTATCGGGGAGCCCCTACAATGAGCAGTTCTTC.

V gene TRBV3-1 (or the pseudogene TRBV3-2) combines with J gene TRBJ2-7, with TRBD2 as a possible D gene (5 bases). Germline V gene lookup returns CDR1 LGHDT and CDR2 YNNKEL (reference sequence). The CDR3 has 14 amino acids. V was pared by 6 bases and J by 1 base, with 13 bases between. The CDR3 DNA reads as TGTGCCAGCAGTCTTACTAGTCAATCCTACGAGCAGTACTTC. It codes for CASSLTSQSYEQYF.

This rearrangement joins TRBV11-1 to TRBJ2-7, with D possibly matching TRBD2 (5 bases). The germline V gene encodes CDR1 SGHAT and CDR2 FQDESV (reference sequence). V was clipped by 3 bases and J by 0 bases, with 15 bases between them. This CDR3 comprises 16 residues. CDR3 protein: CASSLGEGFSSYEQYF. In DNA, the CDR3 is TGTGCCAGCAGCTTGGGTGAGGGTTTCAGCTCCTACGAGCAGTACTTC.

The rearrangement uses TRBV9 and TRBJ1-1; possibly TRBD1 for D (5 bases). Germline CDR1 reads SGDLS; CDR2 reads YYNGEE. The CDR3 is 14 residues long. Trimming left V 0 bases short and J 5 bases short, with 11 bases between. The CDR3: CASSVAPGRTEAFF. The CDR3 bases are TGTGCCAGCAGCGTAGCTCCAGGGAGGACTGAAGCTTTCTTT.

The chain links TRBV19 to TRBJ1-2; D is unresolved. The CDR3 totals 12 residues. V lost 7 bases, J lost 4 bases, and 10 bases lay in between. The germline CDR1 and CDR2 sequences are LNHDA and SQIVND (reference sequence). The DNA for the CDR3 is TGTGCCAGTAACAGCCGAATCTATGGCTACACCTTC. Translated: CASNSRIYGYTF.

This clone has just a few counts. The CDR3 DNA is TGCGCCAGCAGCTTGGCCCTTCGGACAGGGGGCGAGCAGTACTTC. Protein sequence: CASSLALRTGGEQYF. V is TRBV5-1 and J is TRBJ2-7; the match to TRBD1 covers 10 bases. This CDR3 has 15 residues. V was clipped by 0 bases and J by 6 bases; unmatched bases: 6. Germline V CDR1 and CDR2: SGHRS, YFSETQ.

The CDR3 loop is CASSRDSKASGNTIYF. In DNA form, the CDR3 reads TGCGCCAGCAGCCGGGACTCCAAGGCTTCTGGAAACACCATATATTTT. This chain joins TRBV5-1 and TRBJ1-3; D may be TRBD1 (5 bases). This CDR3 region has 16 residues. Germline V CDR1 and CDR2: SGHRS, YFSETQ. The germline V and J ends were trimmed by 4 bases and 1 base, with 15 bases remaining between them.

The V gene is TRBV2, the J gene TRBJ1-2, with 7 bases identical to TRBD1. Germline V lookup: CDR1 SNHLY, CDR2 FYNNEI. The CDR3 sequence is 11 residues long. With 7 bases clipped from V and 11 bases from J, the junction kept 7 bases outside the gene matches. As DNA, the CDR3 is TGTGCCAGCACCCCGAGGGGGCGTTACACCTTC. Encoded protein: CASTPRGRYTF.

The chain uses TRBV13 and TRBJ2-7, with TRBD2 matching over 8 bases. Germline CDR1 reads PRHDT; CDR2 reads FYEKMQ (reference sequence). J was trimmed by 5 bases and V by 3 bases; bases with no gene match: 12. The CDR3 runs 16 residues. In DNA form, the CDR3 reads TGTGCCAGCAGCTTGACTAGCGCCCCGAGAGGCGACGAGCAGTACTTC. This translates into CASSLTSAPRGDEQYF.

The chain couples TRBV12-3 or TRBV12-4 to TRBJ2-3; D gene unclear. CDR3 length: 11 amino acids. The germline V and J ends were trimmed by 6 bases and 5 bases, with 6 bases remaining between them. The CDR3 here is CASSSLDTQYF. In DNA form, the CDR3 reads TGTGCCAGCAGCTCCCTAGATACGCAGTATTTT.

The genes are TRBV12-3 or TRBV12-4 and TRBJ1-1; TRBD1 matches 7 bases. The CDR3 runs to 12 residues. The V segment lost 6 bases and the J segment 11 bases; nucleotides outside the gene matches: 9. DNA for the CDR3: TGTGCCAGCAGCGAATTGACAGGGTTGGCTTTCTTT. The encoded protein is CASSELTGLAFF.

The count of this clone is one. The chain uses TRBV28 and TRBJ2-7; perhaps TRBD2 as D (6 bases). V was pared by 4 bases and J by 1 base, with 14 bases between. From germline, CDR1 is MDHEN and CDR2 SYDVKM. CDR3 length: 15 residues. CDR3 sequence: CASSSPAGTSYEQYF. The CDR3 DNA sequence: TGTGCCAGCAGTTCCCCAGCAGGGACTTCCTACGAGCAGTACTTC.

Concerning this clone itself: Other DNA sequences in this sample translate to the same CDR3. The chain has TRBV12-3 or TRBV12-4 and TRBJ1-1; a weak D match, TRBD1 (5 bases). The CDR3 spans 13 residues. Trimming took off 1 base at V and 4 bases at J, with 7 bases between the two ends. CDR3 DNA sequence: TGTGCCAGCAGTTTAGGGGGGGGCACTGAAGCTTTCTTT. It translates to CASSLGGGTEAFF.

The chain employs TRBV6-4 and TRBJ1-2, with 9 positions matching TRBD1. Germline CDR1 is MRHNA and CDR2 is SNTAGT. The CDR3 is made up of 14 amino acids. The J segment lost 6 bases and the V segment lost 6 bases, leaving 8 bases of the junction unmatched. DNA of the CDR3: TGTGCCAGCAGCCCCGGGACAGGGAGGGATGGCTACACCTTC. It encodes CASSPGTGRDGYTF.

In this sample, this clone turned up once. The chain joins TRBV5-6 to TRBJ2-7; the match to TRBD1 covers 8 bases. V dropped 1 base and J dropped 2; count of bases not matched to a gene: 8. This CDR3 is 16 amino acids long. CDR1 and CDR2 from the germline V gene are SGHDT and YYEEEE. This chain's CDR3 is CASSLFDRGPTYEQYF. The CDR3 DNA is TGTGCCAGCAGCTTGTTTGACAGGGGACCTACCTACGAGCAGTACTTC.

This chain connects TRBV12-5 to TRBJ2-3; D is unresolved. This CDR3 has 11 amino acids. From germline, CDR1 is LGHNT and CDR2 FRNRAP. With 5 bases removed from V and 6 bases from J, the gap between germline ends came to 6 bases. CDR3 bases: TGTGCTAGTGGTGATGAGGATACGCAGTATTTT. Its protein product is CASGDEDTQYF.

This clone occurred once. The J gene is TRBJ1-4, the V gene TRBV19, with TRBD1 identical over 7 bases. Trimming at V came to 5 bases and at J to 9 bases, leaving 9 bases not matched to a gene. The CDR3 has 14 amino acids. In germline, CDR1 is LNHDA, CDR2 SQIVND (reference sequence). CDR3 sequence: CASSAGTVEKKLFF. The CDR3 bases are TGTGCCAGTAGTGCCGGGACAGTGGAGAAAAAACTGTTTTTT.

This clone appeared a few times. The CDR3 DNA reads TGTGCCAGCAGCTTAGATCGTCTCGGGGGGACCCCCTACAATGAGCAGTTCTTC. Translating gives CASSLDRLGGTPYNEQFF. The chain has TRBV7-2 and TRBJ2-1, with TRBD2 matching over 7 bases. There are 18 residues in the CDR3. Germline V gene data show CDR1 as SGHTA and CDR2 as FQGNSA. J was trimmed by 2 bases and V by 1 base; bases with no gene match: 11.

The rearrangement joins TRBV5-1 to TRBJ2-6; D call uncertain. This CDR3 contains 15 residues. V lost 0 bases to trimming and J lost 0 bases, with 4 bases between them. Per germline, CDR1 SGHRS and CDR2 YFSETQ. The CDR3 sequence is CASSLANSGANVLTF. For the CDR3, the DNA is TGCGCCAGCAGCTTGGCAAACTCTGGGGCCAACGTCCTGACTTTC.